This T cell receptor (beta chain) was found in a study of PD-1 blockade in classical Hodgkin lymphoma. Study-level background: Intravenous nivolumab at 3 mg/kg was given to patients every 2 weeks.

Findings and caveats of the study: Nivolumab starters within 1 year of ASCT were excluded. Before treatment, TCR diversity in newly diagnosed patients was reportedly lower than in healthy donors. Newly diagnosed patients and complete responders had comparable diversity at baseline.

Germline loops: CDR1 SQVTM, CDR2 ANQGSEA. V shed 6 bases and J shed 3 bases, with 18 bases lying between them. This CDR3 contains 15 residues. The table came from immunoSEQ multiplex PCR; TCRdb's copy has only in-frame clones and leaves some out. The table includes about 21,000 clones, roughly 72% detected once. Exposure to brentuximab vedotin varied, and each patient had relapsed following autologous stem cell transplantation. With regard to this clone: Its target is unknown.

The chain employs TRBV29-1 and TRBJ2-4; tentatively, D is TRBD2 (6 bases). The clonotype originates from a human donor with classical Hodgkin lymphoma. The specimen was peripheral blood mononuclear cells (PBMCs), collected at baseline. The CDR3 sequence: CSVSGTGSGKNIQYF. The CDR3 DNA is TGCAGCGTATCCGGGACTGGATCCGGCAAAAACATTCAGTACTTC.